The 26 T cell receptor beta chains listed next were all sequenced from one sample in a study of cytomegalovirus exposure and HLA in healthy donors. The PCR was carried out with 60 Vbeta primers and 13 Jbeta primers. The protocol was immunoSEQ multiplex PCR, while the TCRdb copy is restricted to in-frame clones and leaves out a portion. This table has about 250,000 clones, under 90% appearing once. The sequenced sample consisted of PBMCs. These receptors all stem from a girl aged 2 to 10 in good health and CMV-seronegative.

The CDR3 nucleotides are TGTGCCAGCTCACCCACGACAGGGGGGAACACTGAAGCTTTCTTT. Translated, it gives CASSPTTGGNTEAFF. The chain combines TRBV18 with TRBJ1-1; 9 bases line up with TRBD1. Germline lookup yields CDR1 KGHSH and CDR2 LQKENI. With V trimmed by 3 bases and J by 1 base, 3 bases remained unmatched. This CDR3 is 15 amino acids long. Based on the CDR3 plus reference TRBV18 and TRBJ1-1, the full variable domain is NAGVMQNPRHLVRRRGQEARLRCSPMKGHSHVYWYRQLPEEGLKFMVYLQKENIIDESGMPKERFSAEFPKEGPSILRIQQVVRGDSAAYFCASSPTTGGNTEAFFGQGTRLTVV.

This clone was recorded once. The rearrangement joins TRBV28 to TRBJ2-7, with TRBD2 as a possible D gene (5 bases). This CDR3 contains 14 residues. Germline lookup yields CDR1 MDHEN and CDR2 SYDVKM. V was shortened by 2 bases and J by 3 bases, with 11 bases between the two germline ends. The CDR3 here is CASSLRGNGYEQYF. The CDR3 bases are TGTGCCAGCAGTTTACGGGGTAATGGCTACGAGCAGTACTTC.

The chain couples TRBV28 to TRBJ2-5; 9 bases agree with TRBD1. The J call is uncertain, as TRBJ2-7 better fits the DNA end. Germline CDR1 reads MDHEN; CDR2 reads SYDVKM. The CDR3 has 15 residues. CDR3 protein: CASSLGQGLSYEQYF. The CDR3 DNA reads TGTGCCAGCAGTTTGGGACAGGGCCTCTCCTACGAGCAGTACTTC.

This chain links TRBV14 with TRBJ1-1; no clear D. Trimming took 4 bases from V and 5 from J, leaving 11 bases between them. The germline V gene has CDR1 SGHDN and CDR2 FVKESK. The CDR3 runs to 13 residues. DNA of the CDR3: TGTGCCAGCAGCCTCAGACGGGTTACTGAAGCTTTCTTT. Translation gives CASSLRRVTEAFF.

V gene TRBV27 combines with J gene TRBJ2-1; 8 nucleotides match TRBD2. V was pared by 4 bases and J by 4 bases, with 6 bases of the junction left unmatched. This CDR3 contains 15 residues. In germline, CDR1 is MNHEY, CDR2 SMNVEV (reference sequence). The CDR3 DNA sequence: TGTGCCAGCAGTTCCCCGGGACTAGATTACAATGAGCAGTTCTTC. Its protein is CASSSPGLDYNEQFF.

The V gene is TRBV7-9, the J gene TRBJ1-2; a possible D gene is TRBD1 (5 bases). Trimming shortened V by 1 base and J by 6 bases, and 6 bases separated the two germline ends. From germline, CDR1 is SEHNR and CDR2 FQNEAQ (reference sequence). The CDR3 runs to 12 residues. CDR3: CASSLGGDGYTF. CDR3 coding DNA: TGTGCCAGCAGCTTAGGGGGCGATGGCTACACCTTC.

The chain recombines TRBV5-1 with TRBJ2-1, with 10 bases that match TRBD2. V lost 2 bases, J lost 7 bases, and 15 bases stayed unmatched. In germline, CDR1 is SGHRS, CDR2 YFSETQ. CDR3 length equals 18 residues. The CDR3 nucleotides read TGCGCCAGCAGCTTCTATTCCTCGGGGCTAGCGGGAGTAAATGAGCAGTTCTTC. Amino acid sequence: CASSFYSSGLAGVNEQFF.

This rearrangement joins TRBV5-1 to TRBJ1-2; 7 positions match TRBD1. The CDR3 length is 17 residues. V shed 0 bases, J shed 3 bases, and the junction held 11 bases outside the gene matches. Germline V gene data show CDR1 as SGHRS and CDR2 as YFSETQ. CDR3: CASSLVAGGKEYYGYTF. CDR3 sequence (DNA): TGCGCCAGCAGCTTGGTGGCAGGGGGTAAAGAATACTATGGCTACACCTTC. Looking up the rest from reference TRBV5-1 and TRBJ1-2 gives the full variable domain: KAGVTQTPRYLIKTRGQQVTLSCSPISGHRSVSWYQQTPGQGLQFLFEYFSETQRNKGNFPGRFSGRQFSNSRSEMNVSTLELGDSALYLCASSLVAGGKEYYGYTFGSGTRLTVV.

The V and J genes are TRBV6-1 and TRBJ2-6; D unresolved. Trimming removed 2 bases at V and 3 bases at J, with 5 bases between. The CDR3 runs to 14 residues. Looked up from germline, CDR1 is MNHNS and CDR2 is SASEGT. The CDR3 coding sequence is TGTGCCAGCAGTGAATCATTTGGGGCCAACGTCCTGACTTTC. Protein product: CASSESFGANVLTF.

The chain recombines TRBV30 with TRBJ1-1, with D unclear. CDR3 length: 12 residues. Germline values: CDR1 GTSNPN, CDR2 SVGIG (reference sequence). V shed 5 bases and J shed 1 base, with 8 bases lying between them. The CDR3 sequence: CAWWEPNTEAFF. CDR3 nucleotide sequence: TGTGCCTGGTGGGAGCCGAACACTGAAGCTTTCTTT. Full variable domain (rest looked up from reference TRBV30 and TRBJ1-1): SQTIHQWPATLVQPVGSPLSLECTVEGTSNPNLYWYRQAAGRGLQLLFYSVGIGQISSEVPQNLSASRPQDRQFILSSKKLLLSDSGFYLCAWWEPNTEAFFGQGTRLTVV.

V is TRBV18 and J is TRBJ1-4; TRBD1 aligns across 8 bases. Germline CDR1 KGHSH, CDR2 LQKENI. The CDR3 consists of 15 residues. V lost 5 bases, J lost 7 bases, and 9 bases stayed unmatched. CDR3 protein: CASSFSDRVAEKLFF. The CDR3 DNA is TGTGCCAGCTCATTCTCGGACAGGGTAGCTGAAAAACTGTTTTTT.

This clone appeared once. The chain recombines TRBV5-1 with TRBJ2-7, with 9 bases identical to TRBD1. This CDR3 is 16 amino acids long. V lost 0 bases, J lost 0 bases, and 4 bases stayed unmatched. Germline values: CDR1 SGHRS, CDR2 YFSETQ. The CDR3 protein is CASSLGWTGASYEQYF. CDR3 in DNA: TGCGCCAGCAGCTTGGGCTGGACAGGGGCCTCCTACGAGCAGTACTTC.

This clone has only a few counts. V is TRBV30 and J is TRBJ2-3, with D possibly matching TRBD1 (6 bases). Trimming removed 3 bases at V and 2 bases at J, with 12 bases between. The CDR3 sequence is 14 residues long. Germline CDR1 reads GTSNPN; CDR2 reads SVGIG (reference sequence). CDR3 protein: CAWRSTGATDTQYF. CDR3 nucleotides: TGTGCCTGGAGGTCGACAGGTGCCACAGATACGCAGTATTTT.

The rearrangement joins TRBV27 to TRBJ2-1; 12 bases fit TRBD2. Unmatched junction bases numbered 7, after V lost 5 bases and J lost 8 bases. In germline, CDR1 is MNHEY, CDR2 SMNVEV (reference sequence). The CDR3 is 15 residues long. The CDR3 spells CASSLLAGGRDEQFF. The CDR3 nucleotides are TGTGCCAGCAGTCTCCTAGCGGGAGGGCGGGATGAGCAGTTCTTC.

DNA of the CDR3: TGCGCCAGCAGCCAAGCAACGACAGGGGTTTGGGCCTACGAGCAGTACTTC. It is translated as CASSQATTGVWAYEQYF. The J gene is TRBJ2-7, the V gene TRBV4-1, with TRBD1 identical over 8 bases. CDR1 MGHRA and CDR2 YSYEKL come from the germline V gene. After removal of 1 base from V and 2 bases from J, the junction contained 10 bases not matched to a gene. There are 17 residues in the CDR3.

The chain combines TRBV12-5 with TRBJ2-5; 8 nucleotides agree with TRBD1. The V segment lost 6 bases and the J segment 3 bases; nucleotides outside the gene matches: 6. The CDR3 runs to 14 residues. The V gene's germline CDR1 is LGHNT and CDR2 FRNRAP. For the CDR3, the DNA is TGTGCTAGTGGCCCAGGGGGCAGGGAAGAGACCCAGTACTTC. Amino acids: CASGPGGREETQYF.

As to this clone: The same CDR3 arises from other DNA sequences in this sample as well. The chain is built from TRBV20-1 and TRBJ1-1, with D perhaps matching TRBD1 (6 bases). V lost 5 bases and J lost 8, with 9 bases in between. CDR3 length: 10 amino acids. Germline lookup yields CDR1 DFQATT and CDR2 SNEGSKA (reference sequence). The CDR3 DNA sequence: TGCAGTGCTCCAGGGACAGAAGCTTTCTTT. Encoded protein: CSAPGTEAFF.

CDR3 region: CASSEFVTGTNYGYTF. The CDR3 nucleotides read TGTGCCAGCAGTGAATTCGTGACGGGAACTAACTATGGCTACACCTTC. The chain links TRBV6-1 to TRBJ1-2; D unresolved. Trimming removed 2 bases from V and 0 bases from J, with 13 bases in between. The CDR3 totals 16 residues. Germline loops: CDR1 MNHNS, CDR2 SASEGT.

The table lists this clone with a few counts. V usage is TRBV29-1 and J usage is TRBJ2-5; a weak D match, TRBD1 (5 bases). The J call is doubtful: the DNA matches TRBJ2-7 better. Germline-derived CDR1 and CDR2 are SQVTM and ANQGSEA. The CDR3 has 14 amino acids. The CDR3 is CSVGTSLSSYEQYF. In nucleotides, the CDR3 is TGCAGCGTTGGGACATCTCTCAGCTCCTACGAGCAGTACTTC.

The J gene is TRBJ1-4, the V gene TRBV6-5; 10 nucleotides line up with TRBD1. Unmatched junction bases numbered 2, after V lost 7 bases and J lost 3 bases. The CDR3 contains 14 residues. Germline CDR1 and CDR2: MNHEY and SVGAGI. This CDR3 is CASTDRGPNEKLFF. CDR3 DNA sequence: TGTGCCAGCACCGACAGGGGGCCTAATGAAAAACTGTTTTTT.

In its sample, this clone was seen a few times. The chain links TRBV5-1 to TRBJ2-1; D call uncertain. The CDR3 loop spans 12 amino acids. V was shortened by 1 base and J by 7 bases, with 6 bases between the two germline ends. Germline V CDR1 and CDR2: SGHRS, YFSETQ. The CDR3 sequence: CASSLFANEQFF. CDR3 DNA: TGCGCCAGCAGCTTGTTCGCGAATGAGCAGTTCTTC.

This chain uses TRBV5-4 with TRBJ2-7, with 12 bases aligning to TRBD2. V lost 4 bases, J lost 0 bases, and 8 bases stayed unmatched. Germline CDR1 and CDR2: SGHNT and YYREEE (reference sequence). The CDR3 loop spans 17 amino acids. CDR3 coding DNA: TGTGCCAGCAGCAAGACAACTAGCGGGGGGAACTCCTACGAGCAGTACTTC. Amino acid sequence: CASSKTTSGGNSYEQYF.

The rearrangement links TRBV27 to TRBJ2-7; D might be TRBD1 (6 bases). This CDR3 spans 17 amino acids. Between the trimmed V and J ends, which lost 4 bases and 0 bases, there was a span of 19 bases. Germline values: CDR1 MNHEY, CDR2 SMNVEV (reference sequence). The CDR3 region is CASSSHPGQLPSYEQYF. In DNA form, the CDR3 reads TGTGCCAGCAGTTCACACCCGGGACAACTACCCTCCTACGAGCAGTACTTC.

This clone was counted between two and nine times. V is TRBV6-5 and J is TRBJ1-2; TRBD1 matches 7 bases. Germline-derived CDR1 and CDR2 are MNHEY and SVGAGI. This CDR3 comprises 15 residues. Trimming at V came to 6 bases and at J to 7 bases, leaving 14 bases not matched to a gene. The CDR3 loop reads CASRVGQTRGVGYTF. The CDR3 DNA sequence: TGTGCCAGCAGAGTGGGACAGACTAGGGGGGTTGGCTACACCTTC.

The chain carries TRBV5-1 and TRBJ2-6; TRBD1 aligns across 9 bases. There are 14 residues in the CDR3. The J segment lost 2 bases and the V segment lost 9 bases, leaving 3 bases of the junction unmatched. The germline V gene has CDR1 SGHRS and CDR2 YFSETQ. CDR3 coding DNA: TGCGCCACCCGGACAGGGGCTGGGGCCAACGTCCTGACTTTC. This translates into CATRTGAGANVLTF.

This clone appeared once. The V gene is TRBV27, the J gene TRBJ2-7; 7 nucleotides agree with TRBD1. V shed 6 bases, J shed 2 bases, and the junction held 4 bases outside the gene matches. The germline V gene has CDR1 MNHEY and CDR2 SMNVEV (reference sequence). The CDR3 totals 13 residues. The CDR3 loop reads CASRQQGPYEQYF. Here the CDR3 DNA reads TGTGCCAGCAGACAACAGGGGCCCTACGAGCAGTACTTC.